These T cell receptor beta chains were read from a single sample in a study of blood T cell repertoires in COVID-19. The repertoire was sequenced with immunoSEQ multiplex PCR; TCRdb's copy has only in-frame clones and lacks some. The table records over 250,000 clones, about 80% of them present only once. Sequencing was performed on peripheral blood. Every receptor here comes from a woman aged 50 to 60 who had recovered from COVID-19. Both conserved end residues are part of each CDR3. The D gene is left open where the match is weak. Some rows have no size entry. The others give once, few or many, or a class for an expanded clone.

D gene: TRBD2
clone size: .
V gene: TRBV7-3
J gene: TRBJ2-1
CDR3 protein: CASSPTRGLAGGHYNEQFF
CDR3 DNA: TGTGCCAGCAGCCCGACCCGAGGACTAGCGGGAGGACACTACAATGAGCAGTTCTTC

D gene: TRBD1
clone size: .
V gene: TRBV28
J gene: TRBJ2-7
CDR3 protein: CASKQGVSYEQYF
CDR3 DNA: TGTGCCAGCAAACAGGGGGTATCCTACGAGCAGTACTTC

D gene: TRBD2
clone size: .
V gene: TRBV5-1
J gene: TRBJ2-3
CDR3 protein: CASSSPSGRAEDTQYF
CDR3 DNA: TGCGCCAGCAGCTCCCCGAGCGGGAGGGCTGAAGATACGCAGTATTTT

D gene: TRBD1
clone size: .
V gene: TRBV3-1/TRBV3-2
J gene: TRBJ1-6
CDR3 protein: CASSLINRGFSPLHF
CDR3 DNA: TGTGCCAGCAGCCTGATTAACAGGGGTTTCTCACCCCTCCACTTT

D gene: .
clone size: .
V gene: TRBV6-1
J gene: TRBJ1-4
CDR3 protein: CASSEGGGRREKLFF
CDR3 DNA: TGTGCCAGCAGTGAGGGCGGGGGGCGCCGTGAAAAACTGTTTTTT

D gene: .
clone size: .
V gene: TRBV10-3
J gene: TRBJ2-7
CDR3 protein: CAISEKGEQYF
CDR3 DNA: TGTGCCATCAGTGAGAAGGGGGAGCAGTACTTC

D gene: TRBD1
clone size: .
V gene: TRBV18
J gene: TRBJ2-7
CDR3 protein: CASSKTGDANEQYF
CDR3 DNA: TGTGCCAGCTCAAAGACAGGGGATGCAAACGAGCAGTACTTC

D gene: .
clone size: .
V gene: TRBV7-3
J gene: TRBJ2-2
CDR3 protein: CASSHDISGTGELFF
CDR3 DNA: TGTGCCAGCAGCCATGATATCAGCGGCACCGGGGAGCTGTTTTTT

D gene: .
clone size: once
V gene: TRBV7-2
J gene: TRBJ1-2
CDR3 protein: CASLPRDSNYGYTF
CDR3 DNA: TGTGCCAGCCTCCCAAGGGACTCCAACTATGGCTACACCTTC

D gene: TRBD1
clone size: .
V gene: TRBV9
J gene: TRBJ2-1
CDR3 protein: CASSVGSQGPYNEQFF
CDR3 DNA: TGTGCCAGCAGCGTAGGGTCACAGGGGCCCTACAATGAGCAGTTCTTC

D gene: .
clone size: .
V gene: TRBV20-1
J gene: TRBJ1-1
CDR3 protein: CSIGGFNEAFF
CDR3 DNA: TGCAGCATCGGGGGTTTTAATGAAGCTTTCTTT

D gene: TRBD1
clone size: .
V gene: TRBV14
J gene: TRBJ2-7
CDR3 protein: CASSRQGTLSYEQYF
CDR3 DNA: TGTGCCAGCAGCCGACAGGGAACACTCTCCTACGAGCAGTACTTC

D gene: .
clone size: .
V gene: TRBV7-2
J gene: TRBJ1-2
CDR3 protein: CASSFQGWEDYGYTF
CDR3 DNA: TGTGCCAGCAGCTTCCAGGGTTGGGAGGACTATGGCTACACCTTC

D gene: .
clone size: .
V gene: TRBV9
J gene: TRBJ2-7
CDR3 protein: CASSVGRGNEQYF
CDR3 DNA: TGTGCCAGCAGCGTAGGGAGGGGAAACGAGCAGTACTTC

D gene: .
clone size: .
V gene: TRBV12-3/TRBV12-4
J gene: TRBJ1-1
CDR3 protein: CASSPGILTEAFF
CDR3 DNA: TGTGCCAGCAGTCCCGGGATTCTCACTGAAGCTTTCTTT

D gene: .
clone size: .
V gene: TRBV4-2
J gene: TRBJ1-2
CDR3 protein: CASSQDMGDGYTF
CDR3 DNA: TGTGCCAGCAGCCAAGATATGGGAGACGGCTACACCTTC

D gene: .
clone size: .
V gene: TRBV28
J gene: TRBJ2-7
CDR3 protein: CASSLSGDPYEQYF
CDR3 DNA: TGTGCCAGCAGTCTCTCAGGGGACCCCTACGAGCAGTACTTC

D gene: TRBD1
clone size: .
V gene: TRBV3-1/TRBV3-2
J gene: TRBJ1-2
CDR3 protein: CASSPATGAGYTF
CDR3 DNA: TGTGCCAGCAGCCCAGCCACAGGGGCTGGCTACACCTTC

D gene: .
clone size: .
V gene: TRBV7-2
J gene: TRBJ1-5
CDR3 protein: CASSPGRAGNQPQHF
CDR3 DNA: TGTGCCAGCAGCCCGGGCAGGGCTGGAAATCAGCCCCAGCATTTT

D gene: .
clone size: .
V gene: TRBV7-2
J gene: TRBJ1-5
CDR3 protein: CASSLGFSRNQPQHF
CDR3 DNA: TGTGCCAGCAGCTTAGGCTTCAGTCGCAATCAGCCCCAGCATTTT

D gene: .
clone size: .
V gene: TRBV29-1
J gene: TRBJ2-5
CDR3 protein: CSVEKLGRETQYF
CDR3 DNA: TGCAGCGTTGAGAAGTTAGGGAGGGAGACCCAGTACTTC

D gene: TRBD2
clone size: .
V gene: TRBV19
J gene: TRBJ2-7
CDR3 protein: CASSIVTSGNYEQYF
CDR3 DNA: TGTGCCAGTAGTATCGTTACTAGCGGGAACTACGAGCAGTACTTC

D gene: .
clone size: .
V gene: TRBV6-6
J gene: TRBJ2-5
CDR3 protein: CASSYSPPGETQYF
CDR3 DNA: TGTGCCAGCAGTTACTCCCCCCCGGGGGAGACCCAGTACTTC

D gene: .
clone size: .
V gene: TRBV24-1
J gene: TRBJ2-5
CDR3 protein: CATRETGNQETQYF
CDR3 DNA: TGTGCCACCAGGGAGACTGGCAACCAAGAGACCCAGTACTTC

D gene: TRBD1
clone size: .
V gene: TRBV5-1
J gene: TRBJ1-5
CDR3 protein: CASSLVQGDHQPQHF
CDR3 DNA: TGCGCCAGCAGCTTGGTACAGGGGGATCATCAGCCCCAGCATTTT